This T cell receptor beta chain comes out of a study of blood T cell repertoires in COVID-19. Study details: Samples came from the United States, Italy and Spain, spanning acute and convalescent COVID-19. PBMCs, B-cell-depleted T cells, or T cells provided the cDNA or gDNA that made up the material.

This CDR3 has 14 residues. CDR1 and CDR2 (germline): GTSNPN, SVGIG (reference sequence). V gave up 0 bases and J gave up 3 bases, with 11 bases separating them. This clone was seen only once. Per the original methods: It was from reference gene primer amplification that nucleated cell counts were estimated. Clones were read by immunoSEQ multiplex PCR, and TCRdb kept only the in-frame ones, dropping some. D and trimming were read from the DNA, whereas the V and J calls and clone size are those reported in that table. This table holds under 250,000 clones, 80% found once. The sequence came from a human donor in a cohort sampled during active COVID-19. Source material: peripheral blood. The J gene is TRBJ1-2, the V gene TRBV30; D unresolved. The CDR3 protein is CAWSVGIRDYGYTF. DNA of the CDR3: TGTGCCTGGAGTGTCGGGATTAGGGACTATGGCTACACCTTC.